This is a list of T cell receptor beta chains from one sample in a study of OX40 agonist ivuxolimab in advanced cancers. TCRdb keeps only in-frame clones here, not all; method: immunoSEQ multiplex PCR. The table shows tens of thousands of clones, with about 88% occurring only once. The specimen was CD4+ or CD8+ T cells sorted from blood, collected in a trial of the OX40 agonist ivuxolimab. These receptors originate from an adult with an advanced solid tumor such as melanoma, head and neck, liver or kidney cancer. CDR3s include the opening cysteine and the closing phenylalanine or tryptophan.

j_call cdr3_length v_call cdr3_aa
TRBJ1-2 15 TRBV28 CASSLRTYPNYGYTF
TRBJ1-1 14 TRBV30 CAWKTGIPHTEAFF
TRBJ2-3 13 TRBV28 CASSLRGPDTQYF
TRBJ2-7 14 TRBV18 CASSLGPTSYEQYF
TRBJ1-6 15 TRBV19 CASSLPQRGNSPLHF
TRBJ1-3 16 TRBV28 CASTPTRGFSGNTIYF
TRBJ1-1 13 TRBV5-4 CASSSDSGPEAFF
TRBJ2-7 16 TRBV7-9 CASSVKLAGQLYEQYF
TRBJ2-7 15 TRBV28 CASSSAGTGFDEQYF
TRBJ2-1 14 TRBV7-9 CASSFSGGAGEQFF
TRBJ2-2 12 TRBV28 CASSFASGELFF
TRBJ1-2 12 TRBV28 CASSSGIIGYTF
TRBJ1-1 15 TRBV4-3 CASSQAETGYAEAFF
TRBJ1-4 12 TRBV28 CASRPSNEKLFF
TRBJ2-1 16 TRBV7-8 CASSAYGTAFFNEQFF
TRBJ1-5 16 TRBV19 CASSTQGKDFNQPQHF
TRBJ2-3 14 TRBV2 CASSEVFGADTQYF
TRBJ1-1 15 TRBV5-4 CASSQEWGGNTEAFF
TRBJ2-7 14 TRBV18 CASSPGQGAYEQYF
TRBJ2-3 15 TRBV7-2 CASSYRGGAVDTQYF
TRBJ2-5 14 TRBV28 CASKETSTQETQYF
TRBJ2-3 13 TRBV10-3 CAISSSSTDTQYF
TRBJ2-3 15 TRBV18 CASSPQAGAADTQYF
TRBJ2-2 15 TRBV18 CASSSLTGRTGELFF
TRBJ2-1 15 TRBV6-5 CASSYSAGTGNEQFF
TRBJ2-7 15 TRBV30 CAWQTKGQGRYEQYF
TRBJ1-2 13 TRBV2 CASRDSPSAGYTF
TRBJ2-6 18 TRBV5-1 CASSEDGTALSGANVLTF
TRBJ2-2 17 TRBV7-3 CASSLAGTSGGTGELFF
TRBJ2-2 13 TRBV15 CATSKQPLGELFF
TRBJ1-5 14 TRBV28 CASNLGSSNQPQHF
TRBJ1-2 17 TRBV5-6 CASSGGPGTGDRWGYTF
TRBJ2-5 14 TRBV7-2 CASSLAGAGETQYF
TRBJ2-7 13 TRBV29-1 CSVEVPGTYEQYF
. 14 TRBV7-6 CASSLGLPQAEQYF
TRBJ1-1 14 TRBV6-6 CASSYSKPNTEAFF
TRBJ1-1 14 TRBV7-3 CASSPSPGDTEAFF
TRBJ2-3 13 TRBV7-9 CASRRQTTDTQYF
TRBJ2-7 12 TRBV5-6 CASSLDGIEQYF
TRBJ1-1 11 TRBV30 CAWHRGGEAFF
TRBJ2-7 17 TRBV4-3 CASSQMRGAGGVYEQYF
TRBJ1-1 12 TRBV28 CASTSSTGVAFF
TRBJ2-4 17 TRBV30 CAWSVGVGVVAKNIQYF
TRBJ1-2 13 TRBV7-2 CASGRVRAEGYTF
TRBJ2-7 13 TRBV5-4 CASSWGTTYEQYF
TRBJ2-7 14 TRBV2 CASGRASNSYEQYF
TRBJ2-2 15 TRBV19 CASSLAGSNTGELFF
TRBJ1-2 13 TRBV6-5 CASSLRANYGYTF
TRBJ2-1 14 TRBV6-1 CASSDAHRGDEQFF
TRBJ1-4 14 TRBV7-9 CASSLNSGNEKLFF
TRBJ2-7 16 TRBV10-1 CASSEGGTSGFYEQYF
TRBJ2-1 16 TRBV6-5 CASSYSRLAANNEQFF
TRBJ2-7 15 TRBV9 CASSADVGGPYEQYF
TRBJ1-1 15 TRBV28 CASSPGDRLNTEAFF
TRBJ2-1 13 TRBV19 CASSTDGLGEQFF
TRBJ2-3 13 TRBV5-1 CASKHPPTDTQYF
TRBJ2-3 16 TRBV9 CASSVVGTRHTDTQYF
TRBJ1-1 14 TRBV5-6 CASSHQGQGTEAFF
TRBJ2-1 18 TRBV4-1 CASSQGGQRGAALNEQFF